The clone carrying this T cell receptor (beta chain) has a handful of counts. What it recognizes is unknown. These data belong to a study of T cell repertoires in aging, cancer and after chemotherapy. About the study: Repeat sampling of healthy donors over several months to years showed clear clonal overlap.

The template was genomic DNA from peripheral blood, not RNA. Rearranged V-D-J TRB sequences were amplified with a mixed TRB-A/B primer pool. MiXCR, applied by TCRdb to the multiplex PCR reads, yields one record per CDR3 protein. Of around 15,000 distinct CDR3 sequences in the sample, 50% are singletons; the top ten hold about 10%. General observations from the study: In healthy donors, age-related TCR diversity loss mainly reflected lost richness. Across the chemotherapy interval, each cancer cohort showed higher median generation probability, suggesting thymic rebound.

CDR3 size: 14 residues. Germline V gene sequence: CDR1 MNHEY, CDR2 SMNVEV (reference sequence). Trimming removed 4 bases from V and 3 bases from J, with 13 bases in between. Source material: blood. This receptor was identified in a human donor in good health. This chain links TRBV27 with TRBJ2-7; D possibly corresponds to TRBD1 (6 bases). DNA of the CDR3: TGTGCCAGCAGTTCAGGCAGGGGATTCTACGAGCAGTACTTC. This encodes CASSSGRGFYEQYF.